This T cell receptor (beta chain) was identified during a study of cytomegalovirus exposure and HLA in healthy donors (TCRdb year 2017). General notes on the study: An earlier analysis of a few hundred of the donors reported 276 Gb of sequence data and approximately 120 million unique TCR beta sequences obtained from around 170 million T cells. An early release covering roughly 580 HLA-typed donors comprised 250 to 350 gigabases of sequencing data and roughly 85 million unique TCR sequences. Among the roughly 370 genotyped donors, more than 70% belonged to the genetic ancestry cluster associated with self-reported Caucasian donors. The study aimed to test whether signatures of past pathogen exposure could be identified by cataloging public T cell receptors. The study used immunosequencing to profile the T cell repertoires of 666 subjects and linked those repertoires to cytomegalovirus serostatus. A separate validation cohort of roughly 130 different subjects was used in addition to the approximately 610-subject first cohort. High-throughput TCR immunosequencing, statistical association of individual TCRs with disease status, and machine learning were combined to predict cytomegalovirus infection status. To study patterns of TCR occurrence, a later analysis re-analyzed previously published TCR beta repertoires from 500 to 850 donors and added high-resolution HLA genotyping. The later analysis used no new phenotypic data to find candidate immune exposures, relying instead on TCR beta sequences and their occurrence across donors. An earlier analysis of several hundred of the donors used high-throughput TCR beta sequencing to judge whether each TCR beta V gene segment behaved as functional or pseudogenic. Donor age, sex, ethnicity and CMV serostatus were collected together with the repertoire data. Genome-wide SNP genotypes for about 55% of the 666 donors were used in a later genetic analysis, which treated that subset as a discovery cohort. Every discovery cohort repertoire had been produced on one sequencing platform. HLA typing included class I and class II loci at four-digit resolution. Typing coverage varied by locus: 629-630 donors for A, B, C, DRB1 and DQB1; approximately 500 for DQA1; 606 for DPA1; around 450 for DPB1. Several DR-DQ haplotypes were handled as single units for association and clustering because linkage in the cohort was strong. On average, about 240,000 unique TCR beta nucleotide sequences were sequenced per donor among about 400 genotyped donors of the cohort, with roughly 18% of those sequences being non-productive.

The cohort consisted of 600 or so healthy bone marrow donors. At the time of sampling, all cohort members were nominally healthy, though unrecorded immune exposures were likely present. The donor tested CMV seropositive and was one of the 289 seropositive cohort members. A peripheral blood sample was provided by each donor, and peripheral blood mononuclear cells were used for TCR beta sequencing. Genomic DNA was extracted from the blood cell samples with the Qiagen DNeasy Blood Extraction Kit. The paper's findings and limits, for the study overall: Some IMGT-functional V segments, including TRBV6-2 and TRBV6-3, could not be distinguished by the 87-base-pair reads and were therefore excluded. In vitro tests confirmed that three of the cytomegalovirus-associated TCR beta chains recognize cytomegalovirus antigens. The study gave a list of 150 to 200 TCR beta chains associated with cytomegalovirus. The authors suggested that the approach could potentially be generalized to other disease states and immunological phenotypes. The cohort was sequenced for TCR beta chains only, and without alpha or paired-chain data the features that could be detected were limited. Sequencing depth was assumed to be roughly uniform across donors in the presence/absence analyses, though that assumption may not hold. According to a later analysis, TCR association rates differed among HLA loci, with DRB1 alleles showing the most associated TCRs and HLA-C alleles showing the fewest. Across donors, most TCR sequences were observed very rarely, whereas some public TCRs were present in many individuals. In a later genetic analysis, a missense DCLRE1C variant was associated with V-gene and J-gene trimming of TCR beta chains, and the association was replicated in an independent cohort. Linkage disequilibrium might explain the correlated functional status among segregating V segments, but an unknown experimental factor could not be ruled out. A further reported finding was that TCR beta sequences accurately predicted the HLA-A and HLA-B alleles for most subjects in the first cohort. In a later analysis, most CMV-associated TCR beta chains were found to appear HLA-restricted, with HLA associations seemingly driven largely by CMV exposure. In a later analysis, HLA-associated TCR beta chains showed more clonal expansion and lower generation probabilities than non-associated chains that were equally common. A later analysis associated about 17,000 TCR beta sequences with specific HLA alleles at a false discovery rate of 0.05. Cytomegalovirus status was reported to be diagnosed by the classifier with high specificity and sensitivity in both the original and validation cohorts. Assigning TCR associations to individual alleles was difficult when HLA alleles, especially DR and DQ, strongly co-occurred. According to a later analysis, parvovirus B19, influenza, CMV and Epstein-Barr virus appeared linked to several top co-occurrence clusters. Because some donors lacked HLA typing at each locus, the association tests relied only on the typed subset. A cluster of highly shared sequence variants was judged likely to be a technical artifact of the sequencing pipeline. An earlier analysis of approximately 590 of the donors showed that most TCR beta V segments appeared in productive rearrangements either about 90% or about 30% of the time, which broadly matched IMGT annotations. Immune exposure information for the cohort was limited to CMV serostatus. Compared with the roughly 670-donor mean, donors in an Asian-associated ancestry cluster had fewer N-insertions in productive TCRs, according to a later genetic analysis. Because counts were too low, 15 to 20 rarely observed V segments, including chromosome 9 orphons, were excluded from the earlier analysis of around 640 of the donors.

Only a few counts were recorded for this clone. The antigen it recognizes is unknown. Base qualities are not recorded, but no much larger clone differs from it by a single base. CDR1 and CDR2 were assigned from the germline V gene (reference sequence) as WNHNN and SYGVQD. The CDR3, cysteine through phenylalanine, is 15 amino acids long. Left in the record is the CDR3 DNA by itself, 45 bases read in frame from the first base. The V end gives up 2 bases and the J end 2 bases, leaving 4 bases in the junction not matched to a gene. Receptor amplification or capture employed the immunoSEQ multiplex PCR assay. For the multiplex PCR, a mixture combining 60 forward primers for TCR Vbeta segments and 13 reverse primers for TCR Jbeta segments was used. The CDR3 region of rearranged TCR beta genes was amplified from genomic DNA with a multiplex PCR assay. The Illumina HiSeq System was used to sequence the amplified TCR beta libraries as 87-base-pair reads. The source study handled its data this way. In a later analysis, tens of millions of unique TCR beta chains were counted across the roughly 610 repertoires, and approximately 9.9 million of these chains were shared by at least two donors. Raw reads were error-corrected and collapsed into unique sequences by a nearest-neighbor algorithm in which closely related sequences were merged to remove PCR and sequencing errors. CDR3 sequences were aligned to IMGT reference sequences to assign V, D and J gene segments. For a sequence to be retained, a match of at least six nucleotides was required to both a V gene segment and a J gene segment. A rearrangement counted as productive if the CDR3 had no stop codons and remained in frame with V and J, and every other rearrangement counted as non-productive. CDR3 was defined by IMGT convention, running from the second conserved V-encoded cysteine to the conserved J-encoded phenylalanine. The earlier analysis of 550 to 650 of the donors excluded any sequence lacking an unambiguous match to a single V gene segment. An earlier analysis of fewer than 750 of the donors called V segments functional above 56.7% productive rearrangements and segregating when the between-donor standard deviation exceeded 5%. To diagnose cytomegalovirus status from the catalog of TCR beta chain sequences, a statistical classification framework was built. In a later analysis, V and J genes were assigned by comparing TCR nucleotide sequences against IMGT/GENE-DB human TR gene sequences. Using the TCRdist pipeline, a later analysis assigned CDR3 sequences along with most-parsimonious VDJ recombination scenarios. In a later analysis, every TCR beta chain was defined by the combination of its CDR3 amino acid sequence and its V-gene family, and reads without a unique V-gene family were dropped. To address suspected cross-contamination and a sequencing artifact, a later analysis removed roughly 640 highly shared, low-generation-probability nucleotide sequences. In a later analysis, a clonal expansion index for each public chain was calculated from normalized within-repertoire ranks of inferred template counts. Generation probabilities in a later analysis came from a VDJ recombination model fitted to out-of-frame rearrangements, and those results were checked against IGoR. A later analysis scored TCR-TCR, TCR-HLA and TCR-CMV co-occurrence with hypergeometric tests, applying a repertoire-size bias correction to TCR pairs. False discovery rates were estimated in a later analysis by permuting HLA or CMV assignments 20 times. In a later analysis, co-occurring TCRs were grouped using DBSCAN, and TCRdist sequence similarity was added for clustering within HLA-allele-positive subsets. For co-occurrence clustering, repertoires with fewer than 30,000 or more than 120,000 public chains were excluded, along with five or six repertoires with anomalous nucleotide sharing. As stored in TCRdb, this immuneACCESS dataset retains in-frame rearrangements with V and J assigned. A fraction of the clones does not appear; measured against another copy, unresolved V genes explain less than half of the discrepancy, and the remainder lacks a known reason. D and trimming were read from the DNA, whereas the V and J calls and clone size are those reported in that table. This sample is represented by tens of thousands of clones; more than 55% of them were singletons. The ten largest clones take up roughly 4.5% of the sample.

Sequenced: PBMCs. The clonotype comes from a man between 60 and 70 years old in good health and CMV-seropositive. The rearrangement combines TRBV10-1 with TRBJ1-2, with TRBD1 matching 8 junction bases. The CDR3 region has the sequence CASSEQGAPNYGYTF. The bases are TGCGCCAGCAGTGAGCAGGGGGCCCCCAACTATGGCTACACCTTC.